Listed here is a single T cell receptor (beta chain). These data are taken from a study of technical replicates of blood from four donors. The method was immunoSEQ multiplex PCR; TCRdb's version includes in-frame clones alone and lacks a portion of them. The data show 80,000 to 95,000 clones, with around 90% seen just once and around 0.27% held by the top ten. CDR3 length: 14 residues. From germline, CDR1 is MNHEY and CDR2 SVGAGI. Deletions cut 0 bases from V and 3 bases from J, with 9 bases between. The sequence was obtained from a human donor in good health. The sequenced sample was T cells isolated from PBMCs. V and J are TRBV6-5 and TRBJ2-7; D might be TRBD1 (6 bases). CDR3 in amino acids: CASSYSGQIYEQYF. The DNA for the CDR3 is TGTGCCAGCAGTTACTCCGGACAGATCTACGAGCAGTACTTC.